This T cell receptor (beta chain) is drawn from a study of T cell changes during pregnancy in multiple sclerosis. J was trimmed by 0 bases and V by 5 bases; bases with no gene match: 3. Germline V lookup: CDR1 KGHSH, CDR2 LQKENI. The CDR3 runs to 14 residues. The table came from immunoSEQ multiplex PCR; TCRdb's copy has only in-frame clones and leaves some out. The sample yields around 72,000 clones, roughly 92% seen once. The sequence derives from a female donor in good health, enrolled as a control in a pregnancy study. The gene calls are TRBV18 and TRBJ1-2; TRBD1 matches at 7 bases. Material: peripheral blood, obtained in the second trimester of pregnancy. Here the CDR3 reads CASSTGTANYGYTF. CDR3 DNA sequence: TGTGCCAGCTCAACCGGGACAGCTAACTATGGCTACACCTTC. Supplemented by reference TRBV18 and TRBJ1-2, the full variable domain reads NAGVMQNPRHLVRRRGQEARLRCSPMKGHSHVYWYRQLPEEGLKFMVYLQKENIIDESGMPKERFSAEFPKEGPSILRIQQVVRGDSAAYFCASSTGTANYGYTFGSGTRLTVV.